Listed here is a single T cell receptor (beta chain). The antigen is undetermined. This sample is part of a study of shared clonotypes between healthy human individuals. Samples underwent the assay at deep level. Sequenced by immunoSEQ multiplex PCR; TCRdb stores in-frame clones only, minus some. The sample lists 520,000 or so clones, 70% to 80% occurring once. The length of the CDR3 is 16 residues. Germline V gives CDR1 SGDLS, CDR2 YYNGEE. Trimming cost V 2 bases and J 4 bases, with 17 bases left between them. Findings of the study overall: Only a few donors were included, so the genetic and exposure-history diversity represented was limited.

This sequence joins TRBV9 and TRBJ2-3, with D perhaps matching TRBD2 (5 bases). The sequencing input was PBMCs. The TCR originated in a woman aged 40 to 50 in good health. Some clones in this sample may be carry-over from other donors' samples. CDR3 nucleotide sequence: TGTGCCAGCAGCGTGAGGGAAGGACTCCCGCCAGATACGCAGTATTTT. Amino acids: CASSVREGLPPDTQYF.